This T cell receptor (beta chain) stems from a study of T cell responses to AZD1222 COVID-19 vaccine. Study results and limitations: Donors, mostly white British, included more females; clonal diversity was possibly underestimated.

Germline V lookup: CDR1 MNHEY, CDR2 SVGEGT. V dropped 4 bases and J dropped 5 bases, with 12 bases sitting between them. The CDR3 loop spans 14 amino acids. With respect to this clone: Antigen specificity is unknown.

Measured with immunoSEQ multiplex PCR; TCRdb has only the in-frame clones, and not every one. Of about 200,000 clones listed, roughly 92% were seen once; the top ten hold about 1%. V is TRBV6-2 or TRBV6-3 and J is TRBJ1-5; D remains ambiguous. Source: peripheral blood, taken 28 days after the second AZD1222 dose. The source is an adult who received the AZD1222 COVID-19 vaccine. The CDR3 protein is CASSLRQGDQPQHF. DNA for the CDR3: TGTGCCAGCAGTTTAAGACAAGGAGATCAGCCCCAGCATTTT.